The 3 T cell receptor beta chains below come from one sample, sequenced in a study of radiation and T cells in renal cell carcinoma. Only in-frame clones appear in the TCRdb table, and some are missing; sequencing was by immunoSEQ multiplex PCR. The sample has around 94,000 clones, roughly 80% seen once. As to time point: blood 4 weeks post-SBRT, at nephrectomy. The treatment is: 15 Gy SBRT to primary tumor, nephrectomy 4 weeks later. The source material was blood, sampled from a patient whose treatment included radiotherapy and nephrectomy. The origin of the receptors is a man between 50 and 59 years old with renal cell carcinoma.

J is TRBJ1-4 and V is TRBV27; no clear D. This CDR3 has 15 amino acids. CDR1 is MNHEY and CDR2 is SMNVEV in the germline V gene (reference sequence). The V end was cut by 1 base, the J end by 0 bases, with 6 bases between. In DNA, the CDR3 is TGTGCCAGCAGTTTATTGGGTGCAACTAATGAAAAACTGTTTTTT. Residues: CASSLLGATNEKLFF.

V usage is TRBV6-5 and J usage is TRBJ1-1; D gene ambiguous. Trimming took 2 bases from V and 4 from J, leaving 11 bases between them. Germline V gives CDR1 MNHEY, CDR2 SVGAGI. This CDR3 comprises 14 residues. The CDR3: CASSYGRVGTEAFF. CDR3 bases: TGTGCCAGCAGTTACGGACGGGTGGGCACTGAAGCTTTCTTT.

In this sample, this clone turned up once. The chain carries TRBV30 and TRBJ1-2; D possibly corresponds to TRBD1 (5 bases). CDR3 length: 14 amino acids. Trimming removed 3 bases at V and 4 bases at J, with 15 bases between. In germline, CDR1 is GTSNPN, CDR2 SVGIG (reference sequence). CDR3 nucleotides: TGTGCCTGGAGCGCCACGGTGGGGGGCTATGGCTACACCTTC. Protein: CAWSATVGGYGYTF.